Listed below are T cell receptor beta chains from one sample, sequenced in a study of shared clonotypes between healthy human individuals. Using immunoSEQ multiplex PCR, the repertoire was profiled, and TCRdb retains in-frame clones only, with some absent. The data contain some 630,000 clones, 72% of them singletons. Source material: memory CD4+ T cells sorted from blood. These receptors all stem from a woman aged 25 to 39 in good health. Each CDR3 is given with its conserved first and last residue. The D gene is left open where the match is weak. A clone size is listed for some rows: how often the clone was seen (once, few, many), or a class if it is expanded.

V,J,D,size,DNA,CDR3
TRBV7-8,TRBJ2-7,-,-,TGTGCCAGCAGCCTTCTGGGACCCTACGAGCAGTACTTC,CASSLLGPYEQYF
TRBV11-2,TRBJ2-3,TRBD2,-,TGTGCCAGCCGTTCTGGCGGGAGGTCCCTCCGCACAGATACGCAGTATTTT,CASRSGGRSLRTDTQYF
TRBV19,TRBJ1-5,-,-,TGTGCCAGTAGTGCGACCGGGGGCCATCAGCCCCAGCATTTT,CASSATGGHQPQHF
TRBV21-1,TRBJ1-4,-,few,TGTGCCAGCAGCAAAGACGGGTGGTATGCAACTAATGAAAAACTGTTTTTT,CASSKDGWYATNEKLFF
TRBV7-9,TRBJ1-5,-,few,TGTGCCAGCAGCCGTGAAGGGGGACAGCCCCAGCATTTT,CASSREGGQPQHF
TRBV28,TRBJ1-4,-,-,TGTGCCAGCAGTTCCTTCATTGGCCCGAGGGAAGAAAAACTGTTTTTT,CASSSFIGPREEKLFF
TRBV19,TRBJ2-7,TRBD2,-,TGTGCCAGTAGGAAGAGCGGGAGGGCCTCCGAGCAGTACTTC,CASRKSGRASEQYF
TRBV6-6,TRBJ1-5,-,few,TGTGCCAGCAGTGCAGTGAACAGTGCCGATCAGCCCCAGCATTTT,CASSAVNSADQPQHF
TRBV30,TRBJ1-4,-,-,TGTGCCTGGAGTACATCAGCTGGTGAAAAACTGTTTTTT,CAWSTSAGEKLFF
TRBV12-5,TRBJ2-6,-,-,TGTGCTAGTGGCCCAGGGAATGGGGCCAACGTCCTGACTTTC,CASGPGNGANVLTF
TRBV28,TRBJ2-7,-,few,TGTGCCAGCAGTCGTTACGAGCAGTACTTC,CASSRYEQYF
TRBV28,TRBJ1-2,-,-,TGTGCCAGCACTACCCCGGATAGGACCTCAAGCTATGGCTACACCTTC,CASTTPDRTSSYGYTF
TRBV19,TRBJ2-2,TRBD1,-,TGTGCCAGTAGTATACCAGGGGGCGGCGGGGAGCTGTTTTTT,CASSIPGGGGELFF
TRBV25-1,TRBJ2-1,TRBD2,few,TGTGCCAGCAGTGAAAATCTGCGCCTAGCGGATTCCTACAATGAGCAGTTCTTC,CASSENLRLADSYNEQFF
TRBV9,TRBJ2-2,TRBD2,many,TGTGCCAGCAGCGTAGTCCCAGCGGGAGGGTTGCCCGGGGAGCTGTTTTTT,CASSVVPAGGLPGELFF
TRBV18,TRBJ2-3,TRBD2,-,TGTGCCAGCTCACCACCTAGCGGGGCTAGCACAGATACGCAGTATTTT,CASSPPSGASTDTQYF
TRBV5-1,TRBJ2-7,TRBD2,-,TGCGCCAGCAGCGGGACTAGCGCCTCCTACGAGCAGTACTTC,CASSGTSASYEQYF
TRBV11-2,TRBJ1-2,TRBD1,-,TGTGCCAGCAGCTTAGAGGACAGGGGTCATGGCTACACCTTC,CASSLEDRGHGYTF
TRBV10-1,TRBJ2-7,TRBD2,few,TGCGCCAGCAGTGAGGTCAAAGCGGGAGTTGCCGAGCAGTACTTC,CASSEVKAGVAEQYF
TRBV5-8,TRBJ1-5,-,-,TGTGCCAGCAGCTTGGCCCCAGGGGAAAATAGCAATCAGCCCCAGCATTTT,CASSLAPGENSNQPQHF
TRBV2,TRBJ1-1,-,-,TGTGCCAGCAGAGTTGACGGGGTACACACTGAAGCTTTCTTT,CASRVDGVHTEAFF
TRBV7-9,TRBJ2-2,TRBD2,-,TGTGCCAGCAGCCAATCTAGCGGGAACACCGGGGAGCTGTTTTTT,CASSQSSGNTGELFF
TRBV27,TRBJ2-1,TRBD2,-,TGTGCCAGCAGTCCCGCCAGCGGGAGGAAGGGTGAGCAGTTCTTC,CASSPASGRKGEQFF
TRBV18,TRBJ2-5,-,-,TGTGCCAGCTCACGGGGAGAGACCCAGTACTTC,CASSRGETQYF
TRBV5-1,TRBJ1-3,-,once,TGCGCCAGCAGCTTTGGGGTCTCTCACTCTGGAAACACCATATATTTT,CASSFGVSHSGNTIYF
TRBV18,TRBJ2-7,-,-,TGTGCCAGCTCACCCCAGGGGTTTGCGGGTTCGTACGAGCAGTACTTC,CASSPQGFAGSYEQYF
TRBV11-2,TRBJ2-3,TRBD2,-,TGTGCCAGCAGCTTAAACTCCCCCAGCGGGAGGACAGATACGCAGTATTTT,CASSLNSPSGRTDTQYF
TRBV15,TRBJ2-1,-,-,TGTGCCACCAGCAGAGATGGCGATGAGCAGTTCTTC,CATSRDGDEQFF
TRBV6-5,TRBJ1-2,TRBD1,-,TGTGCCAGCAGTTATAAAGGGACAGGGGTCCATGGCTACACCTTC,CASSYKGTGVHGYTF
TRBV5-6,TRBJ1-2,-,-,TGTGCCAGCAGCTTGGACGGATACTATGGCTACACCTTC,CASSLDGYYGYTF
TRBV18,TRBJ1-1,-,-,TGTGCCAGCAATTTCGGCGGCGGAGAAGGCGGAACTGAAGCTTTCTTT,CASNFGGGEGGTEAFF
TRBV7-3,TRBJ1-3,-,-,TGTGCCAGCAGCTTAGAGGGGACCTACTCTGGAAACACCATATATTTT,CASSLEGTYSGNTIYF
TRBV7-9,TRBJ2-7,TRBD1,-,TGTGCCAGCAGCTTAAACAGGGGGGACGAGCAGTACTTC,CASSLNRGDEQYF
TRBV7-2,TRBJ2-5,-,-,TGTGCCAGCAGCTTAGTAGCCGGGGTACAAGAGACCCAGTACTTC,CASSLVAGVQETQYF
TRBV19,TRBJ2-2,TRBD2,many,TGTGCCAGTAGCCGTACAGGGGGCTTACTAGCGGGAGTCGTTAAGCTGTTTTTT,CASSRTGGLLAGVVKLFF
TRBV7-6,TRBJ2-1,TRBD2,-,TGTGCCAGCAGCTCCTGGACTAGCGGGAGTGGTGAGCAGTTCTTC,CASSSWTSGSGEQFF
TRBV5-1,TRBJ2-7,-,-,TGCGCCAGCAGGACAGCATTATCCTACGAGCAGTACTTC,CASRTALSYEQYF
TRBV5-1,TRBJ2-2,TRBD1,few,TGCGCCAGCAGCTTGGCCGGGACAGTGAACACCGGGGAGCTGTTTTTT,CASSLAGTVNTGELFF